This paragraph covers one T cell receptor (beta chain) sequence. The data stem from a study of blood T cell repertoires in COVID-19. V gave up 2 bases and J gave up 5 bases, with 4 bases separating them. The CDR3 has 13 amino acids. Germline V gene lookup returns CDR1 MNHNS and CDR2 SASEGT. In the source study's methods: Estimation of nucleated cell counts was performed using reference gene primer amplification. Method: immunoSEQ multiplex PCR; TCRdb's copy keeps in-frame clones and lacks some. The DNA was the basis for D and trimming; V, J and clone size are from that table. The sample carries roughly 330,000 clones, around 89% recorded once.

Specimen: peripheral blood. This TCR came from a man younger than 30 who had recovered from COVID-19. V usage is TRBV6-1 and J usage is TRBJ1-6; D is ambiguous. The CDR3 nucleotides are TGTGCCAGCAGTGAACACAATAATTCACCCCTCCACTTT. Translation: CASSEHNNSPLHF.